The rows below give T cell receptor beta chains drawn from one sample of a study of blood T cells in healthy people across ages. Each CDR3 protein is one row after TCRdb ran MiXCR on the 5' RACE reads. The sample consists of hundreds of thousands of distinct CDR3 sequences, around 48% of them appearing once. Source material: blood. The receptors stem from a man aged 30-40 years in good health. Both conserved end residues are part of each CDR3. A D gene is named only where the DNA matches it firmly. A clone size is listed for some rows: how often the clone was seen (once, few, many), or a class if it is expanded.

v_gene: TRBV12-3/TRBV12-4
j_gene: TRBJ2-1
abundance: few
d_gene: .
CDR3nt: TGTGCCAGCAGCCCCCCAGCGGGTTATTACAATGAGCAGTTCTTC
CDR3aa: CASSPPAGYYNEQFF

v_gene: TRBV7-3
j_gene: TRBJ1-2
abundance: .
d_gene: .
CDR3nt: TGTGCCAGCAGCCCCTCCTCTACAGGGTTTGATGGCTACACCTTC
CDR3aa: CASSPSSTGFDGYTF

v_gene: TRBV4-1
j_gene: TRBJ2-7
abundance: few
d_gene: .
CDR3nt: TGCGCCAGCAGCCAATTCCAGGGGATCGACGAGCAGTACTTC
CDR3aa: CASSQFQGIDEQYF

v_gene: TRBV7-9
j_gene: TRBJ1-1
abundance: .
d_gene: .
CDR3nt: TGTGCCAGCAGCTTTTCAGTGAATGAAGCTTTCTTT
CDR3aa: CASSFSVNEAFF

v_gene: TRBV13
j_gene: TRBJ1-6
abundance: few
d_gene: .
CDR3nt: TGTGCCAGCAGCTCAGGCGGTAGCTCCTATAATTCACCCCTCCACTTT
CDR3aa: CASSSGGSSYNSPLHF

v_gene: TRBV20-1
j_gene: TRBJ1-2
abundance: .
d_gene: .
CDR3nt: TGCAGTGCCCCCGCCGGGGGCGGCTATGGCTACACCTTC
CDR3aa: CSAPAGGGYGYTF

v_gene: TRBV20-1
j_gene: TRBJ2-3
abundance: few
d_gene: TRBD2
CDR3nt: TGCAGTGCTGAGGGGCTAGCGGGGCCCCTGGGAGATACGCAGTATTTT
CDR3aa: CSAEGLAGPLGDTQYF

v_gene: TRBV7-2
j_gene: TRBJ2-7
abundance: .
d_gene: .
CDR3nt: TGTGCCAGCTCCGGGCCTCACTCCTACGAGCAGTACTTC
CDR3aa: CASSGPHSYEQYF

v_gene: TRBV6-5
j_gene: TRBJ2-7
abundance: .
d_gene: .
CDR3nt: TGTGCCAGCAGTTACTCGCCCCAACGATTGGGTTCCGAGCAGTACTTC
CDR3aa: CASSYSPQRLGSEQYF

v_gene: TRBV7-2
j_gene: TRBJ2-1
abundance: few
d_gene: .
CDR3nt: TGTGCCAGCAGCCCCCTAGTGGGTTCCTTCGGTAATGAGCAGTTCTTC
CDR3aa: CASSPLVGSFGNEQFF

v_gene: TRBV11-1
j_gene: TRBJ2-5
abundance: .
d_gene: .
CDR3nt: TGTGCCAGCAGACTAGACGGGGCGATTGAGACCCAGTACTTC
CDR3aa: CASRLDGAIETQYF

v_gene: TRBV5-1
j_gene: TRBJ1-1
abundance: .
d_gene: .
CDR3nt: TGCGCCAGCAGGGAACCATCCGGCCGAGCTTTCTTT
CDR3aa: CASREPSGRAFF

v_gene: TRBV6-1
j_gene: TRBJ1-2
abundance: .
d_gene: .
CDR3nt: TGTGCCAGCAGTGAAGCGAGGGGACTTGGCTACACCTTC
CDR3aa: CASSEARGLGYTF

v_gene: TRBV2
j_gene: TRBJ2-1
abundance: few
d_gene: TRBD2
CDR3nt: TGTGCCAGCCTACTAGCGGGGGCCAATAATGAGCAGTTCTTC
CDR3aa: CASLLAGANNEQFF

v_gene: TRBV4-3
j_gene: TRBJ2-1
abundance: few
d_gene: .
CDR3nt: TGCGCCAGCAGCCAAGAGTGGGGCAACTCCTACAATGAGCAGTTCTTC
CDR3aa: CASSQEWGNSYNEQFF

v_gene: TRBV3-1
j_gene: TRBJ1-1
abundance: .
d_gene: .
CDR3nt: TGTGCCAGCAGCCAAGATAGGTTGGGGACCACTGAAGCTTTCTTT
CDR3aa: CASSQDRLGTTEAFF

v_gene: TRBV30
j_gene: TRBJ1-1
abundance: few
d_gene: .
CDR3nt: TGTGCCTGGAGTCCTCCATATCTAGTGAACACTGAAGCTTTCTTT
CDR3aa: CAWSPPYLVNTEAFF

v_gene: TRBV6-5
j_gene: TRBJ1-1
abundance: .
d_gene: .
CDR3nt: TGTGCCAGCAGCCGTGGACAGATAAACACTGAAGCTTTCTTT
CDR3aa: CASSRGQINTEAFF

v_gene: TRBV20-1
j_gene: TRBJ2-1
abundance: .
d_gene: .
CDR3nt: TGCAGTGCTAGGCGCCCGGGTAATGAGCAGTTCTTC
CDR3aa: CSARRPGNEQFF

v_gene: TRBV30
j_gene: TRBJ2-6
abundance: .
d_gene: TRBD1
CDR3nt: TGTGCCTGGAGACCCGGGACAGGGATTACTGGGGCCAACGTCCTGACTTTC
CDR3aa: CAWRPGTGITGANVLTF

v_gene: TRBV9
j_gene: TRBJ2-1
abundance: .
d_gene: .
CDR3nt: TGTGCCAGCAGCGTTGAACCCCGCCCTAGGGAGCAGTTCTTC
CDR3aa: CASSVEPRPREQFF

v_gene: TRBV20-1
j_gene: TRBJ1-1
abundance: few
d_gene: .
CDR3nt: TGCAGTGCCCCTACGGATGGAAACACTGAAGCTTTCTTT
CDR3aa: CSAPTDGNTEAFF

v_gene: TRBV10-3
j_gene: TRBJ2-5
abundance: once
d_gene: .
CDR3nt: TGTGCCATCAGTGAGTTCGTCACACTACAAGAGACCCAGTACTTC
CDR3aa: CAISEFVTLQETQYF

v_gene: TRBV4-2
j_gene: TRBJ2-7
abundance: .
d_gene: .
CDR3nt: TGTGCCAGCAGCCAAGCGGGGGAGCCCCTCTACGAGCAGTACTTC
CDR3aa: CASSQAGEPLYEQYF

v_gene: TRBV3-1
j_gene: TRBJ2-3
abundance: few
d_gene: .
CDR3nt: TGTGCCAGCAGCCCAGTCCACAGCGGGTCACGCACAGATACGCAGTATTTT
CDR3aa: CASSPVHSGSRTDTQYF

v_gene: TRBV6-2/TRBV6-3
j_gene: TRBJ1-5
abundance: few
d_gene: .
CDR3nt: TGTGCCAGCAGCCCGGGACAAAGGAATCAGCCCCAGCATTTT
CDR3aa: CASSPGQRNQPQHF

v_gene: TRBV6-5
j_gene: TRBJ2-7
abundance: .
d_gene: TRBD1
CDR3nt: TGTGCCAGCACGAAATCCGGGACAGTGTCGACCGAGCAGTACTTC
CDR3aa: CASTKSGTVSTEQYF

v_gene: TRBV12-3/TRBV12-4
j_gene: TRBJ2-3
abundance: .
d_gene: .
CDR3nt: TGTGCCAGCAGTTATCCGGCCCCTGGTACGCAGTATTTT
CDR3aa: CASSYPAPGTQYF

v_gene: TRBV6-4
j_gene: TRBJ2-3
abundance: .
d_gene: .
CDR3nt: TGTACCAGCATTGGGGACAGCACAGATACGCAGTATTTT
CDR3aa: CTSIGDSTDTQYF

v_gene: TRBV6-4
j_gene: TRBJ2-1
abundance: .
d_gene: .
CDR3nt: TGTGCCAGCAGTAACAGCAATGAGCAGTTCTTC
CDR3aa: CASSNSNEQFF

v_gene: TRBV15
j_gene: TRBJ2-5
abundance: .
d_gene: .
CDR3nt: TGTGCCACCAGCAGAGATACGGGGTACCAAGAGACCCAGTACTTC
CDR3aa: CATSRDTGYQETQYF

v_gene: TRBV7-9
j_gene: TRBJ2-7
abundance: .
d_gene: TRBD1
CDR3nt: TGTGCCAGCAGCTCGGAGACAGGGCGCCACGAGCAGTACTTC
CDR3aa: CASSSETGRHEQYF

v_gene: TRBV2
j_gene: TRBJ2-7
abundance: .
d_gene: .
CDR3nt: TGTGCCAGCAGTGATCAGGGGTTAACCCCCTACGAGCAGTACTTC
CDR3aa: CASSDQGLTPYEQYF

v_gene: TRBV20-1
j_gene: TRBJ2-7
abundance: few
d_gene: TRBD1
CDR3nt: TGCAGTGCTAGAGATTGGGACAGGGGGCACGAGCAGTACTTC
CDR3aa: CSARDWDRGHEQYF

v_gene: TRBV6-2/TRBV6-3
j_gene: TRBJ2-7
abundance: .
d_gene: .
CDR3nt: TGTGCCAGCAGTAATGGGGGCTACGAGCAGTACTTC
CDR3aa: CASSNGGYEQYF

v_gene: TRBV5-5
j_gene: TRBJ2-7
abundance: .
d_gene: .
CDR3nt: TGTGCCAGCAGCCTCTACGACGGGGAAAAGCAGTACTTC
CDR3aa: CASSLYDGEKQYF

v_gene: TRBV20-1
j_gene: TRBJ1-6
abundance: .
d_gene: .
CDR3nt: TGCAGTGCTAGAGATACTGGGGCCTATAATTCACCCCTCCACTTT
CDR3aa: CSARDTGAYNSPLHF

v_gene: TRBV29-1
j_gene: TRBJ2-5
abundance: few
d_gene: .
CDR3nt: TGCAGCGTTGACTTGGGGACCCAAGAGACCCAGTACTTC
CDR3aa: CSVDLGTQETQYF

v_gene: TRBV6-1
j_gene: TRBJ2-5
abundance: .
d_gene: TRBD2
CDR3nt: TGTGCCAGCAGTGAAGTGGGAAGCGGGGCAGAGACCCAGTACTTC
CDR3aa: CASSEVGSGAETQYF

v_gene: TRBV20-1
j_gene: TRBJ2-5
abundance: .
d_gene: TRBD2
CDR3nt: TGCAGTGCTAGAGATTCCGGAGCTAGCGGGCCCCCAGAGACCCAGTACTTC
CDR3aa: CSARDSGASGPPETQYF

v_gene: TRBV7-2
j_gene: TRBJ1-5
abundance: .
d_gene: TRBD1
CDR3nt: TGTGCCAGCAGCTTAGCTGGAACAGGGGGTTACAGCAATCAGCCCCAGCATTTT
CDR3aa: CASSLAGTGGYSNQPQHF